The source of this TCR beta chain is a study of Ad26.COV2.S vaccination and SARS-CoV-2 variants (dated by TCRdb to about 2021). Context from the whole study: Donors in the vaccine arm were drawn from COV1001, a multicentre, randomized, double-blind, placebo-controlled phase I-IIa trial testing Ad26.COV2.S in healthy adults. A total of roughly 30 samples were included in the TCR-sequenced set, comprising roughly 20 Ad26.COV2.S vaccine recipients, 5 placebo recipients and 8 SARS-CoV-2 convalescent individuals. TCRbeta repertoire sequencing was used to assess the specificity and breadth of SARS-CoV-2-reactive T cell receptors after Ad26.COV2.S vaccination. Dosing of Ad26.COV2.S was intramuscular, at either 5x10^10 or 1x10^11 viral particles, delivered as one shot or as two shots spaced 56 days apart. Trial participants were randomized into five groups of five, in which low-dose or high-dose Ad26.COV2.S was given once or twice, or placebo was given on both occasions. Investigators remained blinded to trial group allocation during experiments and outcome assessment. General study outcomes and caveats: The study was not powered to compare responses between vaccine doses or regimens. The authors noted that total T cell responses may have been underestimated by the TCR breadth and depth analyses. Substantial breadth of spike-specific CD8+ and CD4+ T cell responses was reported after vaccination. Vaccine and placebo recipients had comparable non-spike TCR breadth, which fits with the vaccine containing only spike. Compared with placebo recipients, Ad26.COV2.S recipients showed higher spike-specific TCR breadth (P = 0.0014).

The immunoSEQ Assay was the method used to sequence TCRbeta CDR3 regions. After extraction, genomic DNA underwent amplification by bias-controlled multiplex PCR, followed by high-throughput sequencing. The original pipeline was this. To quantify the absolute abundance of every unique TCRbeta CDR3 region, sequences were collapsed and filtered. T cell fraction was estimated by normalizing TCRbeta template counts to usable DNA, which was measured by amplifying reference genes present in all nucleated cells. Repertoire TCRs were annotated as SARS-CoV-2-specific when V gene, CDR3 amino acid sequence and J gene were exactly matched to a known reactive TCR set. MIRA supplied the reference SARS-CoV-2 TCR set, which was filtered for enrichment in COVID-19-positive ImmuneCODE repertoires so that public or cross-reactive TCRs were removed. Using the MIRA antigens, annotated TCRs were further analysed by specific ORF or by position within an ORF. Breadth was defined as annotated unique rearrangements over total unique productive rearrangements; depth was the summed frequency of those rearrangements. Group comparisons of TCR breadth used two-sided Wilcoxon rank-sum tests. This immuneACCESS table, as held by TCRdb, lists in-frame sequences with V and J called but not all clones. Of the missing ones, under half trace to an unresolved V gene in checked studies; the others have no known cause. V, J and clone size are those of that table, while D and trimming were read from the DNA. Recorded for this sample are about 390,000 clones; about 90% of them occurred a single time. The top ten hold about 1.7% of the sample.

The treatment or condition label, as the study defines it: about 20 received Ad26.COV2.S at low or high dose, single or two shots; about 5 received placebo; per-sample allocation not given. For vaccine and placebo recipients, repertoires were sequenced using samples collected on day 63 after the first injection. In Cohort 1b, about 27 adults aged 18-55 years were enrolled at a single site in Boston, USA, between 29 July and 7 August 2020. Ad26.COV2.S consisted of a replication-incompetent adenovirus type 26 vector by which a prefusion-stabilized SARS-CoV-2 spike protein from the original Wuhan strain was expressed. Concerning this clone: Its specific antigen is unknown. No quality values exist for individual bases; no much larger clone is one base distant.

CDR1 and CDR2 (MRHNA, SNTAGT) derive from the germline V gene. Reading from cysteine to phenylalanine, the CDR3 counts 12 amino acids. Just CDR3 DNA is preserved here, 36 bases in frame from base 1. A distance of 8 bases separates the germline ends of V and J, which lose 7 bases and 4 bases respectively. The sequencing used peripheral blood, collected in a trial of Ad26.COV2.S vaccine versus placebo. Here the chain combines TRBV6-4 and TRBJ2-4; no D gene is confidently identified. The TCR originated in a person between 18 and 65 years old who received the Ad26.COV2.S COVID-19 vaccine or a placebo. CDR3 loop: CASTSSKNIQYF. The nucleotide sequence reads as follows: TGTGCCAGCACCTCATCTAAAAACATTCAGTACTTC.